Presented here are 18 T cell receptor beta chains from one specimen sequenced in a study of cytotoxic CD8 clonotypes in ibrutinib-treated CLL. Sequencing was performed with immunoSEQ multiplex PCR; in TCRdb, only in-frame clones are kept and a portion is missing. The table includes hundreds of thousands of clones, 80% detected once. Sequenced material: PBMCs, taken before ibrutinib treatment. The receptors come from a human donor with chronic lymphocytic leukemia.

This clone occurred once. The genes are TRBV6-1 and TRBJ1-5; the D is unclear. V was cut by 3 bases and J by 9 bases, with 6 bases left in between. The CDR3 has 11 amino acids. Germline V gene sequence: CDR1 MNHNS, CDR2 SASEGT. The CDR3 region is CASSDRWPQHF. CDR3 bases: TGTGCCAGCAGTGACCGGTGGCCCCAGCATTTT.

The chain carries TRBV15 and TRBJ2-1; 11 positions agree with TRBD2. V shed 2 bases and J 4 bases; nucleotides not matched to a gene: 4. The CDR3 has 16 residues. The germline gives CDR1 LNHNV, CDR2 YYDKDF (reference sequence). The CDR3, as DNA: TGTGCCACCAGCAGAACACTAGCGGGAGCGTACAATGAGCAGTTCTTC. It translates to CATSRTLAGAYNEQFF.

Regarding this clone: An end of the junction does not agree with germline; a read error may underlie this. The chain has TRBV30 and TRBJ2-7, with unresolved D. Looked up from germline, CDR1 is GTSNPN and CDR2 is SVGIG (reference sequence). CDR3 length equals 13 residues. The CDR3 bases are TGTGCCTGGAGTGAGTCGAATACCGAGCGAACCTGCTTC. Its translation: CAWSESNTERTCF. The whole variable domain, filled in from reference TRBV30 and TRBJ2-7, reads SQTIHQWPATLVQPVGSPLSLECTVEGTSNPNLYWYRQAAGRGLQLLFYSVGIGQISSEVPQNLSASRPQDRQFILSSKKLLLSDSGFYLCAWSESNTERTCFGPGTRLTVT.

The sample holds a few counts of this clone. DNA for the CDR3: TGTGCCATCGGAGGGACGGACTATGGCTACACCTTC. Protein product: CAIGGTDYGYTF. The chain employs TRBV10-3 and TRBJ1-2; TRBD1 might be the D (5 bases). The CDR3 has 12 residues. The germline V gene has CDR1 ENHRY and CDR2 SYGVKD. With 8 bases removed from V and 3 bases from J, the gap between germline ends came to 10 bases.

This chain links TRBV7-9 with TRBJ2-1; D perhaps matches TRBD1 (6 bases). The V end was cut by 2 bases, the J end by 6 bases, with 8 bases between. This CDR3 region has 13 residues. Per the germline V gene, CDR1 is SEHNR and CDR2 is FQNEAQ (reference sequence). CDR3 in amino acids: CASSLYRANEQFF. The CDR3 DNA sequence: TGTGCCAGCAGCTTATACAGGGCCAATGAGCAGTTCTTC.

The chain recombines TRBV11-2 with TRBJ2-1; D call uncertain. CDR1 and CDR2 from the germline V gene are SGHAT and FQNNGV. This CDR3 spans 13 amino acids. The V and J ends lost 2 bases and 6 bases respectively, with 8 bases between them. The CDR3: CASSLNSVNEQFF. The CDR3 DNA reads as TGTGCCAGCAGCTTAAATTCCGTCAATGAGCAGTTCTTC. Complete variable domain (other parts from reference TRBV11-2 and TRBJ2-1): EAGVAQSPRYKIIEKRQSVAFWCNPISGHATLYWYQQILGQGPKLLIQFQNNGVVDDSQLPKDRFSAERLKGVDSTLKIQPAKLEDSAVYLCASSLNSVNEQFFGPGTRLTVL.

The chain couples TRBV7-2 to TRBJ2-3; D may be TRBD2 (6 bases). Germline V gene lookup returns CDR1 SGHTA and CDR2 FQGNSA. V was trimmed by 5 bases and J by 4 bases, leaving 16 bases between them. This CDR3 contains 15 residues. CDR3 DNA sequence: TGTGCCAGCAGCCCCCCCGGGAGTTGGGCAGATACGCAGTATTTT. Translating it yields CASSPPGSWADTQYF.

The gene calls are TRBV18 and TRBJ2-7; 12 bases are shared with TRBD2. The CDR3 is 17 residues long. The V gene's germline CDR1 is KGHSH and CDR2 LQKENI. Trimming cost V 3 bases and J 3 bases; bases outside gene matches: 9. This chain's CDR3 is CASSPGTSGPHYYEQYF. The CDR3 coding sequence is TGTGCCAGCTCACCGGGGACTAGCGGGCCTCACTACTACGAGCAGTACTTC.

V gene TRBV28 combines with J gene TRBJ2-3; D call uncertain. V was cut by 2 bases and J by 6 bases, with 6 bases left in between. CDR1 is MDHEN and CDR2 is SYDVKM in the germline V gene. The length of the CDR3 is 12 residues. This CDR3 reads CASSLNEDTQYF. The CDR3 DNA reads TGTGCCAGCAGTTTAAATGAGGATACGCAGTATTTT.

V gene TRBV19 combines with J gene TRBJ2-5; possible D gene TRBD1, 6 bases. There are 14 residues in the CDR3. Germline V gene data show CDR1 as LNHDA and CDR2 as SQIVND (reference sequence). The germline V and J ends were trimmed by 4 bases and 2 bases, with 11 bases remaining between them. CDR3 residues: CASSRGQRQETQYF. CDR3 DNA sequence: TGTGCCAGTAGTAGAGGACAGCGACAAGAGACCCAGTACTTC.

This chain links TRBV4-1 with TRBJ2-2; tentative D call: TRBD1 (6 bases). Germline-derived CDR1 and CDR2 are MGHRA and YSYEKL. The ends were cut back, 6 bases at V and 3 bases at J, with 17 bases in the middle. CDR3 length: 16 amino acids. The CDR3 DNA follows: TGCGCCAGCAGTTCCGTCTGGGGGCGACACACCGGGGAGCTGTTTTTT. Protein sequence: CASSSVWGRHTGELFF.

The V gene is TRBV7-9, the J gene TRBJ2-7, with D hard to call. V dropped 2 bases and J dropped 0 bases, with 8 bases sitting between them. The CDR3 sequence is 14 residues long. Germline CDR1 reads SEHNR; CDR2 reads FQNEAQ (reference sequence). The CDR3 DNA is TGTGCCAGCAGCTTATCGGCTAGCTCCTACGAGCAGTACTTC. Translating it yields CASSLSASSYEQYF.

The chain recombines TRBV28 with TRBJ1-2, with D possibly TRBD1 on 5 matching bases. Germline V gene lookup returns CDR1 MDHEN and CDR2 SYDVKM. With 4 bases removed from V and 1 base from J, the gap between germline ends came to 7 bases. There are 13 residues in the CDR3. The CDR3 reads CASSYDSNYGYTF. The DNA for the CDR3 is TGTGCCAGCAGTTATGACAGTAACTATGGCTACACCTTC.

The chain employs TRBV28 and TRBJ1-2, with a tentative D call TRBD1 (5 bases). CDR1 MDHEN and CDR2 SYDVKM come from the germline V gene. Trimming left V 3 bases short and J 4 bases short, with 9 bases between. The CDR3 spans 13 residues. The CDR3: CASSLGLIYGYTF. The CDR3 DNA reads as TGTGCCAGCAGTTTGGGGCTGATCTATGGCTACACCTTC.

The chain has TRBV7-9 and TRBJ1-3, with 7 nucleotides matching TRBD1. The J segment lost 0 bases and the V segment lost 6 bases, leaving 11 bases of the junction unmatched. The CDR3 spans 17 residues. Germline CDR1 and CDR2: SEHNR and FQNEAQ (reference sequence). The CDR3 sequence: CASRHPGQRSSGNTIYF. CDR3 nucleotide sequence: TGTGCCAGCAGACATCCGGGACAGCGAAGCTCTGGAAACACCATATATTTT.

The chain joins TRBV28 to TRBJ1-2; tentative D call: TRBD1 (6 bases). This CDR3 is built from 16 residues. Germline CDR1 is MDHEN and CDR2 is SYDVKM. V was pared by 1 base and J by 2 bases, with 14 bases between. The chain's CDR3 is CASSLFRTAINYGYTF. The CDR3 nucleotides read TGTGCCAGCAGTTTATTTCGGACAGCGATAAACTATGGCTACACCTTC.

The chain employs TRBV7-9 and TRBJ2-3; D possibly corresponds to TRBD2 (5 bases). Germline V lookup: CDR1 SEHNR, CDR2 FQNEAQ (reference sequence). This CDR3 is built from 14 residues. The V end lost 3 bases, the J end lost 4 bases, and 11 bases lay between the germline ends. CDR3 bases: TGTGCCAGCAGCTTTGGTCGGGAACCAGATACGCAGTATTTT. Translating it yields CASSFGREPDTQYF.

The genes are TRBV15 and TRBJ2-3; possible D gene TRBD2, 6 bases. The V and J ends lost 0 bases and 6 bases respectively, with 16 bases between them. Per the germline V gene, CDR1 is LNHNV and CDR2 is YYDKDF (reference sequence). CDR3 size: 16 residues. The CDR3 is CATSRDTDREQDTQYF. DNA of the CDR3: TGTGCCACCAGCAGAGATACAGACCGGGAGCAGGATACGCAGTATTTT.